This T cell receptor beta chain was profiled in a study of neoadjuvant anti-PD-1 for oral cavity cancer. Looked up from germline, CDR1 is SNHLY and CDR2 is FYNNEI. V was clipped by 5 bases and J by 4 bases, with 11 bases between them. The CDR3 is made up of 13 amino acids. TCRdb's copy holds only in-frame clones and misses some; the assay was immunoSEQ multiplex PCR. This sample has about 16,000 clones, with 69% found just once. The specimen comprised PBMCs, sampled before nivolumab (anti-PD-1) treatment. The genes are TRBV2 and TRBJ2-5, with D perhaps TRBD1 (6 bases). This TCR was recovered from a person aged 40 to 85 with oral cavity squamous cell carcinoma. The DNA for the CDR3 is TGTGCCAGCAGTTTACAGGGCGGAGAGACCCAGTACTTC. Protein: CASSLQGGETQYF. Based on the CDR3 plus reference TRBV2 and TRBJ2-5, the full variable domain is EPEVTQTPSHQVTQMGQEVILRCVPISNHLYFYWYRQILGQKVEFLVSFYNNEISEKSEIFDDQFSVERPDGSNFTLKIRSTKLEDSAMYFCASSLQGGETQYFGPGTRLLVL.